Listed below are T cell receptor beta chains from one sample, sequenced in a study of low-dose radiotherapy and immunotherapy resistance in tumors. TCRdb re-derived calls from the reads in MiXCR, one entry per CDR3 protein. Seen here are approximately 52,000 distinct CDR3 sequences, roughly 33% observed once, and the top ten hold approximately 8%. Sequencing used PBMCs, obtained after low-dose radiotherapy plus immunotherapy. These receptors all come from a male donor with rectosigmoid adenocarcinoma. CDR3s include the opening cysteine and the closing phenylalanine or tryptophan. Fields, in order: V gene, D gene, J gene, clone size, CDR3 length, CDR3 DNA, CDR3 protein. The D gene is left open where the match is weak. A row's size may be missing; if present it is once, few, many or a size class.

>TRBV3-1|-|TRBJ2-2|-|13
TGTGCCAGCAGCCATGGAACCGCCGGGGAGCTGTTTTTT
CASSHGTAGELFF
>TRBV5-1|-|TRBJ1-6|many|16
TGCGCCAGCAGCTTCGGAGCCGGACAGATTGATTCACCCCTCCACTTT
CASSFGAGQIDSPLHF
>TRBV4-1|TRBD1|TRBJ2-7|many|14
TGCGCCAGCAGCCACGAGACAGGGGGCATGGCGCAGTACTTC
CASSHETGGMAQYF
>TRBV9|TRBD1|TRBJ2-7|many|14
TGTGCCAGCACCTTGACAGGGACAGGCGACGAGCAGTACTTC
CASTLTGTGDEQYF
>TRBV6-4|-|TRBJ2-3|-|14
TGTGCCAGCAGTGACGGGTACAGCACAGATACGCAGTATTTT
CASSDGYSTDTQYF
>TRBV4-2|-|TRBJ2-2|-|17
-
CASSLLAGTPSGELFFF
>TRBV5-4|-|TRBJ2-7|few|12
TGTGCCAGCAGCCGAGACAGGTACGAGCAGTACTTC
CASSRDRYEQYF
>TRBV4-2|TRBD1|TRBJ1-1|-|13
TGTGCCAGCAGAGGGACAGGGGATTTTGAAGCTTTCTTT
CASRGTGDFEAFF
>TRBV6-2/TRBV6-3|-|TRBJ2-2|many|15
TGTGCCAGCAGTCCTGGGGCGGAACACACCGGGGAGCTGTTTTTT
CASSPGAEHTGELFF
>TRBV6-6|-|TRBJ2-3|many|14
TGTGCCAGCAGTTACTCGGCTTCTTCAGATACGCAGTATTTT
CASSYSASSDTQYF
>TRBV7-2|-|TRBJ1-1|many|14
TGTGCCAGCAGCTTAAATCAGGGACGAACTGAAGCTTTCTTT
CASSLNQGRTEAFF
>TRBV20-1|-|TRBJ2-1|-|15
TGCAGTGCTAGAGAACGTCGAAACCCCTACAATGAGCAGTTCTTC
CSARERRNPYNEQFF
>TRBV6-2/TRBV6-3|-|TRBJ2-1|-|14
TGTGCCAGCAGGGGGGCGGGTTTTGGCGGTGAGCAGTTCTTC
CASRGAGFGGEQFF
>TRBV12-3/TRBV12-4|-|TRBJ1-3|many|18
TGTGCCAGCAGCCTTCGGACGGGAGAAAGCCTCTCTGGAAACACCATATATTTT
CASSLRTGESLSGNTIYF
>TRBV5-1|-|TRBJ2-7|many|17
TGCGCCAGCAGCTTGGGGGCCCTGGGTCTTTATCCCTACGAGCAGTACTTC
CASSLGALGLYPYEQYF
>TRBV28|-|TRBJ1-3|once|13
TGTGCCAGCAGTTCAGGGCCTGGAAATACCATATATTTT
CASSSGPGNTIYF
>TRBV28|-|TRBJ2-7|-|12
TGTGCCATCGGGACTTCCGCGTACGAGCAGTACTTC
CAIGTSAYEQYF